This is a list of T cell receptor beta chains from one sample in a study of T cells after yellow fever vaccination. TCRdb re-called the 5' RACE reads with MiXCR, one entry per CDR3 protein. The table shows approximately 240,000 distinct CDR3 sequences, with 3.6% occurring only once. The sequencing here drew on PBMCs, taken 15 days after the yellow fever booster vaccination. Every receptor here comes from a man aged 18 to 29 who received the YFV17D yellow fever vaccine. Each CDR3 is given with its conserved first and last residue. The D gene is left open where the match is weak. The size entry is marked missing in some rows and otherwise reads once, few, many or a size class.

j_call v_call clone_size d_call cdr3_aa cdr3_nt
TRBJ1-1 TRBV12-5 many NA CASGLEYTEAFF TGTGCTAGTGGTTTAGAATACACTGAAGCTTTCTTT
TRBJ1-1 TRBV5-1 many NA CASSILGGGNTEAFF TGCGCCAGCAGCATCCTGGGGGGCGGGAACACTGAAGCTTTCTTT
TRBJ2-1 TRBV5-4 many TRBD2 CASSSRTSGAYNEQFF TGTGCCAGCAGCTCAAGGACTAGCGGGGCCTACAATGAGCAGTTCTTC
TRBJ1-2 TRBV24-1 many NA CATSLSGGEGGYTF TGTGCCACCAGTCTGTCCGGGGGCGAGGGCGGCTACACCTTC
TRBJ2-3 TRBV12-3/TRBV12-4 many TRBD2 CASIQGAGGSTDTQYF TGTGCCAGCATCCAGGGTGCGGGGGGTAGCACAGATACGCAGTATTTT
TRBJ1-4 TRBV4-3 many NA CASSQDRSRGISGEKLFF TGCGCCAGCAGCCAAGATAGGAGCCGCGGGATTAGCGGTGAAAAACTGTTTTTT
TRBJ1-5 TRBV12-3/TRBV12-4 many TRBD1 CASRLGTGGIQPQHF TGTGCCAGCAGGCTCGGGACAGGGGGAATTCAGCCCCAGCATTTT
TRBJ2-3 TRBV7-2 many TRBD2 CASSLSVGGGAGTQYF TGTGCCAGCAGCTTGAGCGTTGGCGGGGGGGCGGGTACGCAGTATTTT
TRBJ1-3 TRBV27 many NA CASSLGQLSGNTIYF TGTGCCAGCAGTTTAGGACAGTTATCTGGAAACACCATATATTTT
TRBJ2-7 TRBV4-3 many TRBD2 CASSQEAPGGPAEQYF TGCGCCAGCAGCCAAGAAGCTCCGGGAGGTCCGGCCGAGCAGTACTTC
TRBJ2-1 TRBV10-3 many TRBD1 CAISESRTGQFF TGTGCCATCAGTGAGTCCAGGACAGGGCAGTTCTTC
TRBJ1-1 TRBV5-4 many NA CASSGTGLNTEAFF TGTGCCAGCAGCGGAACAGGGTTGAACACTGAAGCTTTCTTT
TRBJ1-2 TRBV4-1 few NA CASSQAGDDYGYTF TGCGCCAGCAGCCAGGCGGGGGACGACTATGGCTACACCTTC
TRBJ2-7 TRBV12-3/TRBV12-4 many NA CASTRDNGYEQYF TGTGCCAGCACCCGGGACAACGGCTACGAGCAGTACTTC
TRBJ1-1 TRBV14 NA NA CASSGGRSIEAFF TGTGCCAGCAGCGGGGGCCGCTCAATTGAAGCTTTCTTT
TRBJ1-5 TRBV12-3/TRBV12-4 many TRBD1 CASSEQGDQPQHF TGTGCCAGCAGTGAACAGGGGGATCAGCCCCAGCATTTT
TRBJ2-5 TRBV12-3/TRBV12-4 many NA CASSLGGVGIQETQYF TGTGCCAGCAGTTTGGGTGGGGTGGGGATCCAAGAGACCCAGTACTTC
TRBJ2-7 TRBV13 many TRBD1 CASSLEGQSYEQYF TGTGCCAGCAGCTTAGAGGGACAGTCCTACGAGCAGTACTTC
TRBJ2-5 TRBV7-9 many TRBD1 CASSFGGGQGETQYF TGTGCCAGCAGCTTTGGGGGAGGACAGGGCGAGACCCAGTACTTC
TRBJ1-6 TRBV20-1 many TRBD1 CSARDRQGGSPLHF TGCAGTGCTAGAGATCGACAGGGAGGATCACCCCTCCACTTT
TRBJ2-1 TRBV20-1 many NA CSARDSPHIISSSYNEQFF TGCAGTGCTAGAGACTCACCCCACATAATCTCTAGCTCCTACAATGAGCAGTTCTTC
TRBJ1-6 TRBV3-1 NA NA CGCSQNEGLTLHF TGTGGCTGCAGCCAGAATGAAGGTTTGACCCTCCACTTT
TRBJ1-4 TRBV4-2 many TRBD1 CASSQGGPGTGGEKLFF TGTGCCAGCAGCCAAGGAGGCCCCGGGACAGGGGGTGAAAAACTGTTTTTT
TRBJ2-3 TRBV20-1 many NA CSARDVGTGYPDTQYF TGCAGTGCTAGAGATGTAGGAACGGGTTATCCAGATACGCAGTATTTT
TRBJ2-7 TRBV18 NA NA CASSPGLAPEQYF TGTGCCAGCTCACCAGGCCTGGCGCCTGAGCAGTACTTC
TRBJ2-5 TRBV6-5 many TRBD1 CASSYSGPGTVQETQYF TGTGCCAGCAGTTACTCGGGGCCCGGGACAGTCCAAGAGACCCAGTACTTC
TRBJ1-2 TRBV12-3/TRBV12-4 few TRBD1 CASSSPGQGRGYTF TGTGCCAGCAGCTCTCCGGGACAGGGAAGAGGCTACACCTTC